This T cell receptor (beta chain) was captured in a study of shared clonotypes between healthy human individuals. Germline-derived CDR1 and CDR2 are SGHNT and YYREEE (reference sequence). Trimming shortened V by 0 bases and J by 5 bases, and 22 bases separated the two germline ends. The CDR3 sequence is 18 residues long. Notes on this clone: Its antigen is not known.

The naive CD8 subset, CD45RO-negative cells positively selected for CCR7, excluded terminally differentiated effector memory CD45RA+ cells. Sequencing used immunoSEQ multiplex PCR; TCRdb keeps in-frame clones, though not all of them. The table lists nearly 2 million clones, about 95% of them singletons. Regarding the study as a whole: Between several donors, naive CD4 clonotypes were shared at a level of around 5.2%.

This sequence was found in a man younger than 30 in good health. Material for sequencing was naive CD8+ T cells sorted from blood. This chain links TRBV5-4 with TRBJ2-3; D might be TRBD2 (6 bases). The CDR3 spells CASSLGAIPEGSGDTQYF. The CDR3 DNA sequence: TGTGCCAGCAGCTTGGGGGCTATACCGGAGGGCTCTGGAGATACGCAGTATTTT.